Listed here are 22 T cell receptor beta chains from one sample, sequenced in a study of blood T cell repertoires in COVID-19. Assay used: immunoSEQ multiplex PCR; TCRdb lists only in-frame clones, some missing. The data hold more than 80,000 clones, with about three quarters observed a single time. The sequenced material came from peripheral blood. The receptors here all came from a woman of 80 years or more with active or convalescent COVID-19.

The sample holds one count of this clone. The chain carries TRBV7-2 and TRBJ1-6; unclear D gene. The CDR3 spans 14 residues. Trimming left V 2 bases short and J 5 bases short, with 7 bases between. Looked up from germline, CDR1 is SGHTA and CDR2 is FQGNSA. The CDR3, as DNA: TGTGCCAGCAGCTTAATCGGGGATAATTCACCCCTCCACTTT. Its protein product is CASSLIGDNSPLHF.

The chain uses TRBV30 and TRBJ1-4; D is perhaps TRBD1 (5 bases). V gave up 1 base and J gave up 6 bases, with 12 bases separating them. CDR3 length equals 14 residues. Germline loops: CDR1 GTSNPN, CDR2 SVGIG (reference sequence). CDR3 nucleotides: TGTGCCTGGAGTGGGGTGGGGGGAGATGAAAAACTGTTTTTT. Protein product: CAWSGVGGDEKLFF.

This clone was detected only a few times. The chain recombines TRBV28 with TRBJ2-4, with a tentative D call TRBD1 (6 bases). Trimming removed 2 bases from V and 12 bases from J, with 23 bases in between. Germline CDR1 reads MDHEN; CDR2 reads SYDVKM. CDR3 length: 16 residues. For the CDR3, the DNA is TGTGCCAGCAGTTTACAGGCAGGGGTCAAAGATGATGCTCAGTACTTC. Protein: CASSLQAGVKDDAQYF. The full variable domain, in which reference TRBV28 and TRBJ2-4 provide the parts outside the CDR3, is DVKVTQSSRYLVKRTGEKVFLECVQDMDHENMFWYRQDPGLGLRLIYFSYDVKMKEKGDIPEGYSVSREKKERFSLILESASTNQTSMYLCASSLQAGVKDDAQYFGAGTRLSVL.

CDR3 nucleotide sequence: TGTGCCAGCAGCAACCGGGTCTATGGCTACACCTTC. It is translated as CASSNRVYGYTF. The V and J genes are TRBV28 and TRBJ1-2, with D hard to call. V was pared by 6 bases and J by 4 bases, with 9 bases between. CDR1 is MDHEN, CDR2 SYDVKM, per germline. The CDR3 spans 12 residues.

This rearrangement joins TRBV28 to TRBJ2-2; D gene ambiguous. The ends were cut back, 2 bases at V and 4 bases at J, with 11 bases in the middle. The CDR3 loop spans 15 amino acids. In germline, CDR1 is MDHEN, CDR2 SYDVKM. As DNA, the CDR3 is TGTGCCAGCAGTTTAGTACCCCACGGCACCGGGGAGCTGTTTTTT. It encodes CASSLVPHGTGELFF.

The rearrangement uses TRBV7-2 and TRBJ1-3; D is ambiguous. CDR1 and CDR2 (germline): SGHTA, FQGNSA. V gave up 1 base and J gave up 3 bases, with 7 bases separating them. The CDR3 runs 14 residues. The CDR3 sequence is CASSLEANGNTIYF. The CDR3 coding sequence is TGTGCCAGCAGCTTAGAAGCAAATGGAAACACCATATATTTT.

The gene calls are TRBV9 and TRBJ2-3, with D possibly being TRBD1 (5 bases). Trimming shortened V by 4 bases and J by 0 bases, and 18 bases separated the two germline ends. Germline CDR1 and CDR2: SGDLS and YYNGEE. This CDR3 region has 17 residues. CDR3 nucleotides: TGTGCCAGCAGCCATCCCGCGCAGGGTGGGAGCACAGATACGCAGTATTTT. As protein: CASSHPAQGGSTDTQYF. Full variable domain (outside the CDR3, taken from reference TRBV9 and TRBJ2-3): DSGVTQTPKHLITATGQRVTLRCSPRSGDLSVYWYQQSLDQGLQFLIQYYNGEERAKGNILERFSAQQFPDLHSELNLSSLELGDSALYFCASSHPAQGGSTDTQYFGPGTRLTVL.

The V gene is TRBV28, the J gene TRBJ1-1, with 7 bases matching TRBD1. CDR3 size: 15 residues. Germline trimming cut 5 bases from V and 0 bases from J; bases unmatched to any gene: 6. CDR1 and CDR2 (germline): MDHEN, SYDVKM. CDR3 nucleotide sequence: TGTGCCAGCAGTCCTCCGGGACAGTTGAACACTGAAGCTTTCTTT. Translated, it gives CASSPPGQLNTEAFF.

The CDR3 spells CASNGPNTDTQYF. DNA for the CDR3: TGTGCCAGCAATGGGCCGAACACAGATACGCAGTATTTT. This chain joins TRBV27 and TRBJ2-3; D ambiguous. The CDR3 consists of 13 residues. The V end was cut by 7 bases, the J end by 2 bases, with 10 bases between. Germline V gene sequence: CDR1 MNHEY, CDR2 SMNVEV (reference sequence).

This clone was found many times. The CDR3 DNA reads TGCGCCAGCTGCCGGGACAGGGGGATTTCTCTCTACGAGCAGTACTTC. It codes for CASCRDRGISLYEQYF. This chain connects TRBV10-1 to TRBJ2-7; 11 nucleotides match TRBD1. Germline V gene sequence: CDR1 WNHNN, CDR2 SYGVQD (reference sequence). The CDR3 extends over 16 amino acids. Trimming at V came to 8 bases and at J to 3 bases, leaving 12 bases not matched to a gene.

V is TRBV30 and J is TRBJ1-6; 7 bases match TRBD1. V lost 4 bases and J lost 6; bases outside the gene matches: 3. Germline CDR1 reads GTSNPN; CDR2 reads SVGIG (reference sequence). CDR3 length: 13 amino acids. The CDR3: CAWKGQTNSPLHF. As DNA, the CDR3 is TGTGCCTGGAAGGGACAGACTAATTCACCCCTCCACTTT.

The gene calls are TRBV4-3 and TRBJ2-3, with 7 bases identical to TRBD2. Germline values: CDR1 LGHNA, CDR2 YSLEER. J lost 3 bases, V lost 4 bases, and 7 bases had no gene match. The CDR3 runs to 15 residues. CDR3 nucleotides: TGCGCCAGCAGCCCGGGACTAACTCAAACAGATACGCAGTATTTT. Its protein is CASSPGLTQTDTQYF.

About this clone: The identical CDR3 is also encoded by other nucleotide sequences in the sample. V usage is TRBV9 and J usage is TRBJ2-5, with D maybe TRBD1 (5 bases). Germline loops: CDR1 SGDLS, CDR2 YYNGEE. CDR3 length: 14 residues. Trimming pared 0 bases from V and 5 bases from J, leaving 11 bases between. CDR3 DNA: TGTGCCAGCAGCGTAGATCCAGGGCAGGAGACCCAGTACTTC. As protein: CASSVDPGQETQYF. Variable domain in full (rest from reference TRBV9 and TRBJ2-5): DSGVTQTPKHLITATGQRVTLRCSPRSGDLSVYWYQQSLDQGLQFLIQYYNGEERAKGNILERFSAQQFPDLHSELNLSSLELGDSALYFCASSVDPGQETQYFGPGTRLLVL.

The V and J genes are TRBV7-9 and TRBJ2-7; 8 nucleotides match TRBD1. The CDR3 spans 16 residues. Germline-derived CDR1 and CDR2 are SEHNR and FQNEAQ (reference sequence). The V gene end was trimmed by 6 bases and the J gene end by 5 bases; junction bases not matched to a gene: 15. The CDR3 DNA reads TGTGCCAGCAGTTCCCGATCCACAGGGGGACGGAACGAGCAGTACTTC. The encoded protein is CASSSRSTGGRNEQYF.

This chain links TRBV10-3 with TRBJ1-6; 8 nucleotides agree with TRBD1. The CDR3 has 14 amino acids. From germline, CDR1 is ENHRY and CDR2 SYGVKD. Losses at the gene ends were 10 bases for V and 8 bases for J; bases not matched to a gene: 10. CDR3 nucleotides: TGTGCCACAACGGACAGGGCCGGGGATTCACCCCTCCACTTT. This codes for CATTDRAGDSPLHF.

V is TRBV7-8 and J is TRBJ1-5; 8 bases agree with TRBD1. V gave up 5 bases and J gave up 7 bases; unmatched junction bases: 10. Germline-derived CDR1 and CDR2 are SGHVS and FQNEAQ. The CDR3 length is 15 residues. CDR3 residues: CASSLTGEREQPQHF. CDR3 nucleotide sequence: TGTGCCAGCAGCCTGACAGGGGAAAGGGAACAGCCCCAGCATTTT.

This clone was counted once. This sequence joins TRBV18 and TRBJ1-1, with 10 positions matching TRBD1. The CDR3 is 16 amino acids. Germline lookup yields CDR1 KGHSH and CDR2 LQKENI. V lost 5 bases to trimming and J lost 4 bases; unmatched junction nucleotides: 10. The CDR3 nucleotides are TGTGCCAGCTCAGCGGAGGACAGGGGGGGTTTCACTGAAGCTTTCTTT. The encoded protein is CASSAEDRGGFTEAFF.

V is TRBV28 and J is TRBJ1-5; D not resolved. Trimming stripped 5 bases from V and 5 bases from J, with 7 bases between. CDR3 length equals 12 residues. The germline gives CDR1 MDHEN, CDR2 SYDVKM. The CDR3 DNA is TGTGCCAGCAGTCCCCAGGATCAGCCCCAGCATTTT. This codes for CASSPQDQPQHF.

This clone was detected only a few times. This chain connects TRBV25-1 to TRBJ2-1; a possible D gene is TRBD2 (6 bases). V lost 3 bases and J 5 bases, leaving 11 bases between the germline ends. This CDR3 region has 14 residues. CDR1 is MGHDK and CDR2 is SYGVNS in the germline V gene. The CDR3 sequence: CASSDPGDHNEQFF. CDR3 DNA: TGTGCCAGCAGTGATCCGGGGGATCACAATGAGCAGTTCTTC.

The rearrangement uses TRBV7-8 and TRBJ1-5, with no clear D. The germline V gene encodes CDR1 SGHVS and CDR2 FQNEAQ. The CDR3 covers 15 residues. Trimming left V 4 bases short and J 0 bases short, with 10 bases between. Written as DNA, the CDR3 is TGTGCCAGCAGCTCGATAACGGGTAGCAATCAGCCCCAGCATTTT. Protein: CASSSITGSNQPQHF.

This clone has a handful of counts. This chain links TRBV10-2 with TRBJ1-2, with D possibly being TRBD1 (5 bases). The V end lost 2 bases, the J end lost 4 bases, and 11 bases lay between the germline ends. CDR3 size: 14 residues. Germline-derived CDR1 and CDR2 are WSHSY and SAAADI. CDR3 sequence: CASSENGGGYGYTF. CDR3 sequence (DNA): TGCGCCAGCAGTGAGAACGGGGGGGGCTATGGCTACACCTTC.

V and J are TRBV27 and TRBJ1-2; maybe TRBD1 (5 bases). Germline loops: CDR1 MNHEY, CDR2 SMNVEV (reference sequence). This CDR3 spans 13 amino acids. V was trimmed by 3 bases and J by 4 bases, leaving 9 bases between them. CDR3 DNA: TGTGCCAGCAGTTTTGACAGTTCCTATGGCTACACCTTC. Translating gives CASSFDSSYGYTF.